These T cell receptor beta chains were read from a single sample in a study of CDR3 diversity in severe acne. TCRdb passed the PCR reads through MiXCR, listing each CDR3 protein once. This table holds roughly 100,000 distinct CDR3 sequences, 45% to 60% found once. The sequencing sample was made of blood. The receptors were sampled from a male donor with acne. CDR3s include the opening cysteine and the closing phenylalanine or tryptophan. The order of the fields is V gene, clone size, J gene, D gene, CDR3 DNA, CDR3 protein. D genes are given only for firm matches. Where a row states a size, it is once, few, many or the class of an expanded clone; other rows omit it.

>TRBV5-4|.|TRBJ2-5|TRBD2
TGTGCCAGCAGCTTGGAAGTGGGAGGGCCAGAGACCCAGTACTTC
CASSLEVGGPETQYF
>TRBV6-2/TRBV6-3|.|TRBJ2-7|TRBD2
TGTGCCAGCAGTTCGCCCCCCCTAGCGGGAGTTTACGAGCAGTACTTC
CASSSPPLAGVYEQYF
>TRBV4-3|many|TRBJ2-5|TRBD2
TGCGCCAGCAGCCAAGACGTGGGGGGGGAGACCCAGTACTTC
CASSQDVGGETQYF
>TRBV7-6|many|TRBJ1-4|.
TGTGCCAGCAGCTTAAGGGCCCCCGGAGGGGTTATGGGGGAAAAACTGTTTTTT
CASSLRAPGGVMGEKLFF
>TRBV28|.|TRBJ2-7|.
TGTGCCAGCAGTTTACGGTCCTTAGAGCAGTACTTC
CASSLRSLEQYF
>TRBV10-1|.|TRBJ2-7|TRBD1
TGCGCCAGCAGCAATACAGGGGGTGACGAGCAGTACTTC
CASSNTGGDEQYF
>TRBV5-6|few|TRBJ2-3|TRBD2
TGTGCCTCACTAGCGGGCGGGTATACGCAGTATTTT
CASLAGGYTQYF
>TRBV6-1|many|TRBJ1-3|.
TGTGCCAGCAGTGAATTAGGGGGCTCTGGAAACACCATATATTTT
CASSELGGSGNTIYF
>TRBV12-3/TRBV12-4|medium-sized|TRBJ2-7|.
TGTGCCAGCACCGTAGGGATAGGAGGAATCACCTACGAGCAGTACTTC
CASTVGIGGITYEQYF
>TRBV4-2|medium-sized|TRBJ2-3|.
TGTGCCAGCAGGCCACAGGGCGGAGATACGCAGTATTTT
CASRPQGGDTQYF
>TRBV20-1|medium-sized|TRBJ2-7|TRBD2
TGCAGCGGACTAGCGGGAGTTAAGCAGTACTTC
CSGLAGVKQYF
>TRBV20-1|once|TRBJ2-1|TRBD2
TGCAGTGCTAGTCCTAGCGGCAATGAGCAGTTCTTC
CSASPSGNEQFF
>TRBV9|few|TRBJ1-2|.
TGTGCCAGCAGCGTAGAAGATGGACAGCCACTTAACTATGGCTACACCTTC
CASSVEDGQPLNYGYTF
>TRBV5-1|few|TRBJ2-7|TRBD1
TGCGCCAGCAGCCCGCGGTCAAGGACAGGGCCTTACGAGCAGTACTTC
CASSPRSRTGPYEQYF
>TRBV4-2|many|TRBJ2-2|.
TGTGCCAGCAGCCCGACACGGTACAACACCGGGGAGCTGTTTTTT
CASSPTRYNTGELFF
>TRBV6-5|few|TRBJ1-1|TRBD1
TGTGCCAGCAGTTACCAGGGACAGGGGAACACTGAAGCTTTCTTT
CASSYQGQGNTEAFF
>TRBV24-1|few|TRBJ2-5|.
TGTGCCACGGGTGGTAGGGGGGCTCCAGAGACCCAGTACTTC
CATGGRGAPETQYF
>TRBV7-6|many|TRBJ1-1|TRBD1
TGTGCCAGCAGCTTCGGACAGGGGAGGGATGAAACTGAAGCTTTCTTT
CASSFGQGRDETEAFF
>TRBV10-2|.|TRBJ2-5|TRBD2
TGCGCCAGCAGTGTCCGGCCTACTCTAGCGGAAGAGACCCAGTACTTC
CASSVRPTLAEETQYF
>TRBV12-3/TRBV12-4|few|TRBJ2-3|TRBD2
TGTGCCAGCAGTTTGGGACTAGCGGGAGATACGCAGTATTTT
CASSLGLAGDTQYF
>TRBV4-1|many|TRBJ2-3|TRBD1
TGCGCCAGCAGCTTGGGACAGGGGCTGGCAGATACGCAGTATTTT
CASSLGQGLADTQYF
>TRBV20-1|many|TRBJ2-7|.
TGCAGTGCTCATAGGCCAGATGGGAGCTCCTACGAGCAGTACTTC
CSAHRPDGSSYEQYF
>TRBV12-3/TRBV12-4|few|TRBJ1-1|.
TGTGCCAGCAGTTTTGGGGGTGAAGCTTTCTTT
CASSFGGEAFF
>TRBV7-2|many|TRBJ1-1|.
TGTGCCAGCAGCTTGGGGGCGACTGAAGCTTTCTTT
CASSLGATEAFF
>TRBV5-5|many|TRBJ1-5|.
TGTGCCAGCAGCTTGGACCTTCTTAGCAATCAGCCCCAGCATTTT
CASSLDLLSNQPQHF
>TRBV7-3|.|TRBJ2-5|TRBD1
TGTGCCAGCAGCGACGTACAGGGGGCCCGAGAGACCCAGTACTTC
CASSDVQGARETQYF
>TRBV7-8|.|TRBJ2-2|TRBD1
TGTGCCAGCAACCAACAGGGGGGCGGCACCGGGGAGCTGTTTTTT
CASNQQGGGTGELFF
>TRBV20-1|.|TRBJ2-2|.
TGCAGTGCCCCCATAGGGGGAAGCGGGGAGCTGTTTTTT
CSAPIGGSGELFF
>TRBV19|.|TRBJ2-6|.
TGTGCCAGTAAAGACTTGCTGTCTGGGGCCAACGTCCTGACTTTC
CASKDLLSGANVLTF
>TRBV24-1|.|TRBJ2-3|TRBD2
TGTGCCACCAGTGATTTCAGGAGCGGGGCAGGGGATACGCAGTATTTT
CATSDFRSGAGDTQYF
>TRBV9|.|TRBJ2-1|TRBD2
TGTGCCAGCAGCGTAGGGGGGTCTAGCGGGATCGGTGAGCAGTTCTTC
CASSVGGSSGIGEQFF
>TRBV10-3|.|TRBJ2-3|.
TGTGCCATTGCCGGGACAGGGGACCGCCCAGCGGGAGGGTTGAGCACAGATACGCAGTATTTT
CAIAGTGDRPAGGLSTDTQYF
>TRBV7-8|many|TRBJ2-7|TRBD1
TGTGCCAGCAGCTTAGTAGTGGGGGACAGGGGGGTGTACGAGCAGTACTTC
CASSLVVGDRGVYEQYF
>TRBV10-1|many|TRBJ2-1|TRBD2
TGCGCCAGCAGTGATTTAGCGGGGGGTCACAATGAGCAGTTCTTC
CASSDLAGGHNEQFF
>TRBV27|.|TRBJ2-1|TRBD2
TGTGCCAGCAGCACGGTCGGGACTAGCGGGAATCTATACAATGAGCAGTTCTTC
CASSTVGTSGNLYNEQFF
>TRBV2|.|TRBJ2-6|.
TGTGCCAGCAGTGAATTGGATTCTGGGGCCAACGTCCTGACTTTC
CASSELDSGANVLTF
>TRBV10-3|few|TRBJ2-7|.
TGTGCCATCAGTGAGCCAAACTACTCCTACGAGCAGTACTTC
CAISEPNYSYEQYF
>TRBV2|.|TRBJ2-7|.
TGTGCCAGCAGTGCAGTGACAGTCTACGAGCAGTACTTC
CASSAVTVYEQYF
>TRBV4-1|many|TRBJ1-2|.
TGCGCCAGCAGCCAAGGAATATATGGCTACACCTTC
CASSQGIYGYTF
>TRBV10-3|.|TRBJ2-2|.
TGTGCCATCAGTGAGTCGGGGGCCACCGGGGAGCTGTTTTTT
CAISESGATGELFF
>TRBV28|few|TRBJ2-3|.
TGTGCCAGCAGTTTCGACCCAGCTACGCAGTATTTT
CASSFDPATQYF
>TRBV29-1|.|TRBJ2-7|.
TGCAGCGTTGCGGGCGGGGAAAACTCCTACGAGCAGTACTTC
CSVAGGENSYEQYF
>TRBV10-1|many|TRBJ2-3|.
TGCGCCAGCAGTGAGTCGGCGGGCTTCACAGATACGCAGTATTTT
CASSESAGFTDTQYF
>TRBV28|.|TRBJ2-7|.
TGTGCCAGCAGTCTATCTCTGGGGGACTACGAGCAGTACTTC
CASSLSLGDYEQYF
>TRBV24-1|few|TRBJ2-7|TRBD1
TGTGCCACCAGCCACCCCGGGACAGGGAGTCACGAGCAGTACTTC
CATSHPGTGSHEQYF
>TRBV6-2/TRBV6-3|.|TRBJ1-5|.
TGTGCCAGCAGTCCTGAGGGTACAGGGTATCAGCCCCAGCATTTT
CASSPEGTGYQPQHF
>TRBV20-1|.|TRBJ2-5|TRBD1
TGCAGTGCTCTGAACAGGGGACGGGAGACCCAGTACTTC
CSALNRGRETQYF
>TRBV7-3|.|TRBJ2-7|TRBD2
TGCGCCAGCAGCTCCCCTCGGACTAGCGGGAGAATATACGAGCAGTACTTC
CASSSPRTSGRIYEQYF
>TRBV2|few|TRBJ2-5|.
TGTGCCAGCACCTGGGACGGCAACCAAGAGACCCAGTACTTC
CASTWDGNQETQYF
>TRBV7-8|many|TRBJ2-7|.
TGTGCCAGCAGCCACCTTAGGGGTGCCTACGAGCAGTACTTC
CASSHLRGAYEQYF
>TRBV27|.|TRBJ1-4|.
TGTGCCAGCAGTTCTGCAGGGCTAACTAATGAAAAACTGTTTTTT
CASSSAGLTNEKLFF
>TRBV29-1|many|TRBJ2-3|TRBD2
TGCAGCGTTTGGACTAGCCAAGATACGCAGTATTTT
CSVWTSQDTQYF
>TRBV28|.|TRBJ2-1|TRBD2
TGTGCCAGCAGTTTAAGCGGGAGGTCCTACAATGAGCAGTTCTTC
CASSLSGRSYNEQFF
>TRBV20-1|.|TRBJ2-7|TRBD2
TGCAGTGCAAGACTAGCGGGAGTCGACGAGCAGTACTTC
CSARLAGVDEQYF